The 29 T cell receptor beta chains presented below share a single source sample, sequenced in a study of early T cells in non-severe SARS-CoV-2 infection. TCRdb re-derived calls from the 5' RACE reads in MiXCR, one entry per CDR3 protein. The profile covers about 92,000 distinct CDR3 sequences, with 14% appearing a single time and 5% to 7% taken by the ten largest. Sequencing was done on a sample of whole blood. The receptor set was obtained from an adult who was a healthcare worker with PCR-confirmed SARS-CoV-2 infection or an uninfected control (not recorded which).

The chain joins TRBV6-2 or TRBV6-3 to TRBJ1-2, with D possibly matching TRBD1 (6 bases). The CDR3 totals 14 residues. CDR1 and CDR2 from the germline V gene are MNHEY and SVGEGT. V was shortened by 4 bases and J by 0 bases, with 9 bases between the two germline ends. In DNA, the CDR3 is TGTGCCAGCAGTTTCGGGGGCCCTAACTATGGCTACACCTTC. Translated: CASSFGGPNYGYTF.

This chain connects TRBV20-1 to TRBJ2-7, with D unclear. This CDR3 is built from 14 residues. V dropped 0 bases and J dropped 6 bases, with 15 bases sitting between them. The germline gives CDR1 DFQATT, CDR2 SNEGSKA (reference sequence). This CDR3 reads CSARDQNRLTEQYF. The CDR3, as DNA: TGCAGTGCTAGAGATCAAAACCGCCTCACCGAGCAGTACTTC.

This clonotype was observed a few times. The J gene is TRBJ2-7, the V gene TRBV20-1; D is perhaps TRBD1 (5 bases). From germline, CDR1 is DFQATT and CDR2 SNEGSKA (reference sequence). Trimming took 1 base from V and 2 from J, leaving 9 bases between them. CDR3 length: 13 residues. For the CDR3, the DNA is TGCAGTGCTAGAGGTCGCAGGGCCTACGAGCAGTACTTC. Protein product: CSARGRRAYEQYF.

This chain joins TRBV13 and TRBJ1-5, with D perhaps TRBD1 (6 bases). The V end lost 7 bases, the J end lost 4 bases, and 20 bases lay between the germline ends. Germline CDR1 and CDR2: PRHDT and FYEKMQ (reference sequence). CDR3 length equals 16 residues. The DNA for the CDR3 is TGTGCCAGCATCTCTTCGGCAGGGGCTTCTAATCAGCCCCAGCATTTT. The encoded protein is CASISSAGASNQPQHF.

This clonotype turned up a few times. The DNA for the CDR3 is TGCAGTGCTAGAGCAGCAGATACGCAGTATTTT. Residues: CSARAADTQYF. This chain links TRBV20-1 with TRBJ2-3, with D unclear. Germline-derived CDR1 and CDR2 are DFQATT and SNEGSKA (reference sequence). Trimming cost V 1 base and J 4 bases, with 3 bases left between them. The length of the CDR3 is 11 residues.

There are many counts of this clonotype. The chain employs TRBV20-1 and TRBJ2-3; 8 bases fit TRBD2. From germline, CDR1 is DFQATT and CDR2 SNEGSKA (reference sequence). The CDR3 loop spans 15 amino acids. Losses at the gene ends were 3 bases for V and 3 bases for J; bases not matched to a gene: 8. The CDR3 DNA reads as TGCAGTGCTAGCGACGGGGGGGCAAATACAGATACGCAGTATTTT. This codes for CSASDGGANTDTQYF.

In this sample, this clonotype turned up a few times. The V and J genes are TRBV20-1 and TRBJ2-1; 8 bases agree with TRBD2. The germline CDR1 and CDR2 sequences are DFQATT and SNEGSKA (reference sequence). CDR3 size: 13 residues. V was clipped by 6 bases and J by 8 bases; unmatched bases: 9. Here the CDR3 reads CSAPALAVDEQFF. The DNA for the CDR3 is TGCAGTGCCCCCGCACTAGCGGTCGATGAGCAGTTCTTC.

This clonotype was picked up a small number of times. This chain links TRBV29-1 with TRBJ1-2; no firm D call. Germline assignment: CDR1 SQVTM and CDR2 ANQGSEA. With 2 bases removed from V and 5 bases from J, the gap between germline ends came to 6 bases. This CDR3 spans 11 amino acids. The CDR3 nucleotides read TGCAGCGTTGAATACGCTTATGGCTACACCTTC. This codes for CSVEYAYGYTF.

This clonotype was recorded a few times. This chain connects TRBV2 to TRBJ1-5; 7 bases line up with TRBD1. V gave up 6 bases and J gave up 10 bases; unmatched junction bases: 12. CDR1 and CDR2 (germline): SNHLY, FYNNEI. CDR3 length: 14 amino acids. The CDR3 DNA is TGTGCCAGCAGCGAGTGGGACAGTCCTCACCCCCAGCATTTT. It translates to CASSEWDSPHPQHF.

This clonotype occurred many times. This chain connects TRBV7-2 to TRBJ2-1; tentative D call: TRBD2 (6 bases). The germline V and J ends were trimmed by 1 base and 4 bases, with 11 bases remaining between them. The CDR3 loop spans 15 amino acids. Looked up from germline, CDR1 is SGHTA and CDR2 is FQGNSA. Here the CDR3 DNA reads TGTGCCAGCAGCTTAGACGGGGGACTTTACAATGAGCAGTTCTTC. Protein sequence: CASSLDGGLYNEQFF.

This clonotype was seen more than once but under ten times. The chain joins TRBV3-1 to TRBJ2-7; D is unclear. The germline CDR1 and CDR2 sequences are LGHDT and YNNKEL (reference sequence). This CDR3 is 11 amino acids long. Trimming shortened V by 0 bases and J by 6 bases, and 3 bases separated the two germline ends. CDR3 protein: CASSQELEQYF. CDR3 DNA sequence: TGTGCCAGCAGCCAAGAGCTCGAGCAGTACTTC.

This chain uses TRBV5-1 with TRBJ2-7; D might be TRBD2 (6 bases). Between the trimmed V and J ends, which lost 8 bases and 4 bases, there was a span of 22 bases. Germline loops: CDR1 SGHRS, CDR2 YFSETQ. This CDR3 is built from 15 residues. DNA for the CDR3: TGCGCCAGGACGATTCCCGGGAGCAAGGGGTACGAGCAGTACTTC. It specifies CARTIPGSKGYEQYF.

The J gene is TRBJ2-2, the V gene TRBV9, with D perhaps TRBD1 (6 bases). V shed 0 bases and J shed 5 bases, with 11 bases lying between them. CDR1 SGDLS and CDR2 YYNGEE come from the germline V gene. This CDR3 has 15 residues. Here the CDR3 reads CASSVDPRGTGELFF. In DNA, the CDR3 is TGTGCCAGCAGCGTAGACCCGAGGGGGACCGGGGAGCTGTTTTTT.

CDR3 DNA: TGTGCCAGCAGTGCAGACACCGGGGAGCTGTTTTTT. This encodes CASSADTGELFF. V gene TRBV12-3 or TRBV12-4 combines with J gene TRBJ2-2, with D unresolved. The V end was cut by 5 bases, the J end by 3 bases, with 4 bases between. This CDR3 is built from 12 residues.

This clonotype was seen more than once but under ten times. The chain uses TRBV28 and TRBJ2-3; 7 bases line up with TRBD1. The V gene's germline CDR1 is MDHEN and CDR2 SYDVKM. This CDR3 is 14 amino acids long. Trimming at V came to 8 bases and at J to 5 bases, leaving 10 bases not matched to a gene. DNA for the CDR3: TGTGCCAGCCTCCACAGGGGCGCAATAGATACGCAGTATTTT. This codes for CASLHRGAIDTQYF.

This chain links TRBV6-2 or TRBV6-3 with TRBJ1-1; 7 positions agree with TRBD1. The ends lost 9 bases at V and 5 bases at J; junction bases unmatched: 9. The germline V gene has CDR1 MNHEY and CDR2 SVGEGT. The CDR3 runs to 13 residues. CDR3 protein: CASAGQPRTEAFF. For the CDR3, the DNA is TGTGCCAGTGCGGGACAGCCGAGGACTGAAGCTTTCTTT.

The V and J genes are TRBV12-3 or TRBV12-4 and TRBJ2-5; 14 bases match TRBD2. V lost 5 bases and J lost 2; bases outside the gene matches: 4. The CDR3 has 16 residues. DNA for the CDR3: TGTGCCAGCAGTCTAGGGACTAGCGGGGGACAAGAGACCCAGTACTTC. This gives the protein CASSLGTSGGQETQYF.

Only a few counts were recorded for this clonotype. The chain employs TRBV7-9 and TRBJ2-5, with 8 bases fitting TRBD2. Trimming cost V 3 bases and J 4 bases; bases outside gene matches: 7. CDR1 is SEHNR, CDR2 FQNEAQ, per germline (reference sequence). The CDR3 totals 15 residues. CDR3 region: CASSLGGGPSETQYF. The CDR3 coding sequence is TGTGCCAGCAGCTTGGGCGGGGGGCCCTCAGAGACCCAGTACTTC.

The chain carries TRBV4-2 and TRBJ1-6; possibly TRBD1 for D (5 bases). The V end was cut by 0 bases, the J end by 6 bases, with 12 bases between. Germline-derived CDR1 and CDR2 are LGHNA and YNFKEQ. The CDR3 consists of 16 residues. The CDR3 nucleotides are TGTGCCAGCAGCCAAGATAAGGGACGGACTAATTCACCCCTCCACTTT. Protein product: CASSQDKGRTNSPLHF.

The chain joins TRBV7-6 to TRBJ1-6; D possibly corresponds to TRBD1 (6 bases). Germline assignment: CDR1 SGHVS and CDR2 FNYEAQ. Between the trimmed V and J ends, which lost 2 bases and 5 bases, there was a span of 10 bases. The CDR3 consists of 15 residues. CDR3 nucleotide sequence: TGTGCCAGCAGCTTAAAGCCAGGGGATAATTCACCCCTCCACTTT. As protein: CASSLKPGDNSPLHF.

At least ten counts were recorded for this clonotype. This chain joins TRBV5-1 and TRBJ2-3; the D is unclear. CDR3 size: 14 residues. The V end lost 1 base, the J end lost 2 bases, and 8 bases lay between the germline ends. Germline V gene lookup returns CDR1 SGHRS and CDR2 YFSETQ. The CDR3 here is CASSLSGFTDTQYF. DNA of the CDR3: TGCGCCAGCAGCTTGAGTGGGTTCACAGATACGCAGTATTTT.

This clonotype occurred many times. The chain uses TRBV12-5 and TRBJ2-1, with D unresolved. Germline V gene data show CDR1 as LGHNT and CDR2 as FRNRAP. The CDR3 has 12 residues. Trimming pared 2 bases from V and 10 bases from J, leaving 9 bases between. For the CDR3, the DNA is TGTGCTAGTGGTTTGAACCCCCGGGAGCAGTTCTTC. It codes for CASGLNPREQFF.

This clonotype was detected ten times or more. The CDR3 reads CASSATSGPPEGETQYF. In DNA form, the CDR3 reads TGCGCCAGCAGTGCGACTAGCGGACCACCCGAAGGGGAGACCCAGTACTTC. The chain joins TRBV10-2 to TRBJ2-5, with 9 bases that match TRBD2. CDR3 size: 17 residues. Looked up from germline, CDR1 is WSHSY and CDR2 is SAAADI. V gave up 4 bases and J gave up 5 bases; unmatched junction bases: 14.

In this sample, this clonotype turned up a few times. The chain combines TRBV19 with TRBJ1-2, with D possibly matching TRBD1 (6 bases). The CDR3 has 13 amino acids. Trimming pared 4 bases from V and 4 bases from J, leaving 10 bases between. Germline V CDR1 and CDR2: LNHDA, SQIVND (reference sequence). The CDR3, as DNA: TGTGCCAGTAGTACGCCAGGGGCCTATGGCTACACCTTC. Translated, it gives CASSTPGAYGYTF.

This clonotype was detected only a few times. The chain joins TRBV20-1 to TRBJ2-7, with D possibly called TRBD1 or TRBD2 (5 bases each). The ends were cut back, 3 bases at V and 4 bases at J, with 7 bases in the middle. Germline CDR1 and CDR2: DFQATT and SNEGSKA (reference sequence). The CDR3 loop spans 11 amino acids. CDR3 residues: CSASWGYEQYF. The CDR3 DNA follows: TGCAGTGCTAGCTGGGGGTACGAGCAGTACTTC.

This chain's CDR3 is CASSLREETQYF. In DNA form, the CDR3 reads TGTGCCAGCAGCCTCAGGGAAGAGACCCAGTACTTC. The rearrangement links TRBV3-1 to TRBJ2-5, with a possible D match to TRBD1 (5 bases). Germline-derived CDR1 and CDR2 are LGHDT and YNNKEL (reference sequence). CDR3 size: 12 residues. The ends were cut back, 4 bases at V and 3 bases at J, with 6 bases in the middle.

The genes are TRBV10-3 and TRBJ1-6, with 7 bases fitting TRBD1. V shed 8 bases, J shed 14 bases, and the junction held 12 bases outside the gene matches. The CDR3 totals 13 residues. Germline CDR1 is ENHRY and CDR2 is SYGVKD. CDR3 in amino acids: CAIALGDSNTLHF. The CDR3 DNA reads as TGTGCCATCGCCTTGGGGGACAGCAACACCCTCCACTTT.

This chain uses TRBV7-2 with TRBJ2-2; D is ambiguous. The germline gives CDR1 SGHTA, CDR2 FQGNSA. Trimming left V 1 base short and J 6 bases short, with 6 bases between. The CDR3 consists of 13 residues. For the CDR3, the DNA is TGTGCCAGCAGCTTAGTCATGCCCGGGGAGCTGTTTTTT. It is translated as CASSLVMPGELFF.

V is TRBV9 and J is TRBJ1-5, with D tentatively TRBD1 (6 bases). The germline V gene has CDR1 SGDLS and CDR2 YYNGEE. CDR3 length equals 15 residues. V dropped 1 base and J dropped 3 bases, with 11 bases sitting between them. CDR3 in DNA: TGTGCCAGCAGCGTAACCGGACAGAACAATCAGCCCCAGCATTTT. It yields the protein CASSVTGQNNQPQHF. The full variable domain, with the rest looked up from reference TRBV9 and TRBJ1-5, is DSGVTQTPKHLITATGQRVTLRCSPRSGDLSVYWYQQSLDQGLQFLIQYYNGEERAKGNILERFSAQQFPDLHSELNLSSLELGDSALYFCASSVTGQNNQPQHFGDGTRLSIL.